This T cell receptor (beta chain) was obtained from a study of cytomegalovirus exposure and HLA in healthy donors. Findings and caveats of the study: Prediction of most subjects' HLA-A and HLA-B alleles by TCR beta sequences was reportedly accurate. Per a later analysis, about 15,000 TCR beta sequences showed association with HLA alleles at 0.05 false discovery rate. Earlier analysis found most TCR beta V segments productive about 87% or about 30% of the time. Fewer N-insertions (relative to the approximately 700-donor mean) were reportedly seen in an Asian-associated ancestry cluster in a later analysis.

As for this clone: What it recognizes is unknown.

PCR involved 60 Vbeta and 13 Jbeta primers. Some clones are missing from TCRdb's copy, which holds only in-frame ones; the method was immunoSEQ multiplex PCR. The sample shows 150,000 to 200,000 clones, approximately 86% of them seen only once. Germline-derived CDR1 and CDR2 are LNHNV and YYDKDF (reference sequence). This CDR3 is 18 amino acids long. Trimming cost V 5 bases and J 4 bases; bases outside gene matches: 10. Specimen: PBMCs. V gene TRBV15 combines with J gene TRBJ2-1, with 14 nucleotides matching TRBD2. The sequence came from a boy aged 2 to 9 in good health and CMV-seronegative. Here the CDR3 DNA reads TGTGCCACCAGCTTGGGACTAGCGGGGGATTATTATTACAATGAGCAGTTCTTC. Residues: CATSLGLAGDYYYNEQFF.